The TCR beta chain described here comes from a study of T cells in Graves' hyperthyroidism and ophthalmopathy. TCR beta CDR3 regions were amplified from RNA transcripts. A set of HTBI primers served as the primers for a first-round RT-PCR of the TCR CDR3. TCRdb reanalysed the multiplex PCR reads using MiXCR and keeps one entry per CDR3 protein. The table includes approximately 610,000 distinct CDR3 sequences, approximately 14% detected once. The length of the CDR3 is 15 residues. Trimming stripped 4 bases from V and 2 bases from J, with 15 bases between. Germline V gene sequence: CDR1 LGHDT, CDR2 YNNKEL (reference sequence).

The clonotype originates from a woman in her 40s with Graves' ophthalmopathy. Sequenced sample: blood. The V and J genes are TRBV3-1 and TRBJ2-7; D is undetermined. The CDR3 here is CASSPSHSVTYEQYF. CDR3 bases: TGTGCCAGCAGCCCAAGTCACAGCGTTACCTACGAGCAGTACTTC.